Below, 23 T cell receptor beta chains from the same sample are listed, as sequenced in a study of T cells after yellow fever vaccination. TCRdb redid the calling of the 5' RACE reads with MiXCR, one entry per CDR3 protein. The sample comprises approximately 510,000 distinct CDR3 sequences, 21% of which are singletons, and approximately 15% rests with the top ten. Sequenced here: PBMCs, sampled roughly 20 days after the first yellow fever vaccination. The source is a man aged 18 to 29 who received the YFV17D yellow fever vaccine.

This rearrangement joins TRBV18 to TRBJ1-2; D perhaps matches TRBD1 (5 bases). V lost 4 bases and J 5 bases, leaving 14 bases between the germline ends. The CDR3 extends over 14 amino acids. CDR1 is KGHSH and CDR2 is LQKENI in the germline V gene. The CDR3, as DNA: TGTGCCAGCTCACGCCTGACAGCTGAATATGGCTACACCTTC. Translated: CASSRLTAEYGYTF.

This clonotype was counted once. J is TRBJ1-2 and V is TRBV24-1, with TRBD1 identical over 7 bases. V shed 9 bases and J 4 bases; nucleotides not matched to a gene: 4. The CDR3 loop spans 12 amino acids. Looked up from germline, CDR1 is KGHDR and CDR2 is SFDVKD. The CDR3 reads CATARQGYGYTF. Here the CDR3 DNA reads TGTGCCACCGCGAGACAGGGCTATGGCTACACCTTC.

The chain links TRBV6-1 to TRBJ2-7, with 7 positions matching TRBD1. After removal of 5 bases from V and 0 bases from J, the junction contained 16 bases not matched to a gene. The CDR3 totals 18 residues. Germline CDR1 and CDR2: MNHNS and SASEGT. The CDR3 sequence is CASSPEETGEYSSYEQYF. CDR3 DNA: TGTGCCAGCAGTCCGGAAGAAACAGGGGAGTATTCCTCCTACGAGCAGTACTTC.

This clonotype has just a few counts. The chain uses TRBV12-3 or TRBV12-4 and TRBJ2-5, with unresolved D. V was cut by 6 bases and J by 13 bases, with 24 bases left in between. The CDR3 sequence is 14 residues long. The CDR3 DNA sequence: TGTGCCAGCAGCCCAGACCCGGTCCCGAGGATACTGTACTTC. The encoded protein is CASSPDPVPRILYF.

The chain couples TRBV12-3 or TRBV12-4 to TRBJ2-3; a possible D gene is TRBD2 (6 bases). Trimming stripped 10 bases from V and 6 bases from J, with 11 bases between. The CDR3 covers 11 residues. The CDR3 here is CATGGLDTQYF. The CDR3 DNA reads TGTGCCACCGGAGGGCTGGATACGCAGTATTTT.

Many counts were recorded for this clonotype. The V and J genes are TRBV25-1 and TRBJ2-7; D unclear. V lost 9 bases to trimming and J lost 0 bases, with 15 bases between them. This CDR3 contains 14 residues. The germline V gene has CDR1 MGHDK and CDR2 SYGVNS. As DNA, the CDR3 is TGTGCCAGTAGTCTGAGGCGAAGCTCCTACGAGCAGTACTTC. It codes for CASSLRRSSYEQYF.

The genes are TRBV25-1 and TRBJ2-3; D is unclear. The CDR3 length is 15 residues. Germline assignment: CDR1 MGHDK and CDR2 SYGVNS. Trimming took off 1 base at V and 2 bases at J, with 10 bases between the two ends. CDR3 DNA sequence: TGTGCCAGCAGTGAATTTGATAGGGCCACAGATACGCAGTATTTT. Translation gives CASSEFDRATDTQYF.

The chain couples TRBV28 to TRBJ2-7; 13 bases align to TRBD2. The CDR3 runs 16 residues. V dropped 6 bases and J dropped 0; count of bases not matched to a gene: 5. Germline CDR1 reads MDHEN; CDR2 reads SYDVKM. CDR3 nucleotide sequence: TGTGCCAGCAGACCCCGGACTAGCGGGAGCTCCTACGAGCAGTACGTC. Protein sequence: CASRPRTSGSSYEQYV.

The chain carries TRBV13 and TRBJ2-5, with no clear D. Trimming pared 3 bases from V and 0 bases from J, leaving 5 bases between. CDR1 is PRHDT and CDR2 is FYEKMQ in the germline V gene (reference sequence). The CDR3 is made up of 13 amino acids. The CDR3, as DNA: TGTGCCAGCAGCTTGGACCACCAAGAGACCCAGTACTTC. Protein product: CASSLDHQETQYF.

This clonotype was found a few times. The CDR3 DNA is TGTGCCAGCAGCGTAGGAGGGGGACCTGGAGGGACAGATACGCAGTATTTT. Translating it yields CASSVGGGPGGTDTQYF. The gene calls are TRBV9 and TRBJ2-3, with D perhaps assigned TRBD1 or TRBD2 (6 bases each). V gave up 0 bases and J gave up 3 bases, with 17 bases separating them. This CDR3 region has 17 residues. Germline CDR1 is SGDLS and CDR2 is YYNGEE.

This clonotype was counted many times. V is TRBV5-1 and J is TRBJ1-1; D is possibly TRBD1 (6 bases). Trimming left V 3 bases short and J 4 bases short, with 16 bases between. CDR3 size: 15 residues. Germline V gives CDR1 SGHRS, CDR2 YFSETQ. The CDR3 coding sequence is TGCGCCAGCAGCTATGGGGCAGGGGTGGGCACTGAAGCTTTCTTT. Translating it yields CASSYGAGVGTEAFF.

The chain employs TRBV6-2 or TRBV6-3 and TRBJ1-1, with D maybe TRBD1 (5 bases). Trimming removed 7 bases from V and 8 bases from J, with 14 bases in between. The CDR3 is made up of 12 amino acids. Germline assignment: CDR1 MNHEY and CDR2 SVGEGT. The CDR3 loop is CASTLGETEAFF. CDR3 nucleotide sequence: TGTGCCAGCACCTTGGGGGAGACCGAAGCTTTCTTT.

This clonotype was seen more than once but under ten times. The CDR3 spells CASSLFLTEAFF. The CDR3 DNA reads TGTGCCAGCAGTCTCTTTCTCACTGAAGCTTTCTTT. J is TRBJ1-1 and V is TRBV6-2 or TRBV6-3; D remains ambiguous. Germline CDR1 reads MNHEY; CDR2 reads SVGEGT. The CDR3 covers 12 residues. V was cut by 5 bases and J by 4 bases, with 8 bases left in between.

This chain links TRBV5-5 with TRBJ2-5; D not certain. CDR1 is SGHKS, CDR2 YYEKEE, per germline (reference sequence). Trimming cost V 3 bases and J 7 bases, with 10 bases left between them. This CDR3 spans 12 amino acids. The CDR3 DNA reads TGTGCCAGCAGCTCCCAGATGATGACCCAGTACTTC. Translating it yields CASSSQMMTQYF.

This clonotype was counted ten times or more. The CDR3 loop is CASSFLGLNEQFF. The CDR3 bases are TGTGCCAGCAGTTTTCTAGGGCTCAATGAGCAGTTCTTC. The V gene is TRBV12-3 or TRBV12-4, the J gene TRBJ2-1; D uncertain. The CDR3 contains 13 residues. Trimming stripped 3 bases from V and 6 bases from J, with 9 bases between.

In this sample, this clonotype turned up a few times. V is TRBV3-1 and J is TRBJ1-5; D gene uncertain. The CDR3 runs 15 residues. V shed 3 bases and J shed 4 bases, with 13 bases lying between them. Germline CDR1 LGHDT, CDR2 YNNKEL (reference sequence). CDR3 coding DNA: TGTGCCAGCAGCCAGACCCCAAATAAGAATCAGCCCCAGCATTTT. Amino acid sequence: CASSQTPNKNQPQHF. Using reference TRBV3-1 and TRBJ1-5 for the parts outside the CDR3, the full variable domain is DTAVSQTPKYLVTQMGNDKSIKCEQNLGHDTMYWYKQDSKKFLKIMFSYNNKELIINETVPNRFSPKSPDKAHLNLHINSLELGDSAVYFCASSQTPNKNQPQHFGDGTRLSIL.

This chain connects TRBV20-1 to TRBJ2-6; the D call may be TRBD1 or TRBD2 (6 bases each). The CDR3 consists of 16 residues. V was pared by 5 bases and J by 0 bases, with 14 bases between. Germline values: CDR1 DFQATT, CDR2 SNEGSKA (reference sequence). The CDR3 DNA reads TGCAGTGCTGGCACAGGGAGGAGCTCTGGGGCCAACGTCCTGACTTTC. This codes for CSAGTGRSSGANVLTF.

This clonotype was seen a handful of times. V is TRBV12-3 or TRBV12-4 and J is TRBJ1-1; tentative D call: TRBD1 (5 bases). Trimming stripped 9 bases from V and 5 bases from J, with 19 bases between. The CDR3 contains 14 residues. CDR3 in DNA: TGTGCCAGTTGCGGACAAACTGTTCGGACTGAAGCTTTCTTT. It codes for CASCGQTVRTEAFF.

This clonotype was found once. This chain uses TRBV19 with TRBJ1-5; tentative D call: TRBD1 (5 bases). The CDR3 is 14 residues long. V was clipped by 3 bases and J by 6 bases, with 12 bases between them. Germline V gene sequence: CDR1 LNHDA, CDR2 SQIVND (reference sequence). The CDR3: CASSIGTSGQPQHF. CDR3 sequence (DNA): TGTGCCAGTAGTATTGGGACGTCGGGTCAGCCCCAGCATTTT.

The table lists this clonotype with a few counts. The chain uses TRBV5-1 and TRBJ1-5, with a possible D match to TRBD1 (5 bases). Germline V lookup: CDR1 SGHRS, CDR2 YFSETQ. V was clipped by 4 bases and J by 5 bases, with 10 bases between them. The CDR3 has 13 residues. CDR3 amino acids: CASSPIGDQPQHF. CDR3 nucleotide sequence: TGCGCCAGCAGCCCTATAGGGGATCAGCCCCAGCATTTT. Full variable domain (remainder filled in from reference TRBV5-1 and TRBJ1-5): KAGVTQTPRYLIKTRGQQVTLSCSPISGHRSVSWYQQTPGQGLQFLFEYFSETQRNKGNFPGRFSGRQFSNSRSEMNVSTLELGDSALYLCASSPIGDQPQHFGDGTRLSIL.

The chain joins TRBV7-6 to TRBJ2-2; 7 nucleotides line up with TRBD2. The CDR3 totals 17 residues. With 5 bases clipped from V and 2 bases from J, the junction kept 11 bases outside the gene matches. Germline-derived CDR1 and CDR2 are SGHVS and FNYEAQ. CDR3 bases: TGTGCCAGCAGCGATCCGGCGGAGCGGGGTAACACCGGGGAGCTGTTTTTT. It encodes CASSDPAERGNTGELFF.

V is TRBV19 and J is TRBJ1-1; D might be TRBD1 (5 bases). Germline V gene sequence: CDR1 LNHDA, CDR2 SQIVND (reference sequence). The CDR3 runs 14 residues. V lost 5 bases and J lost 5, with 15 bases in between. The CDR3 sequence: CASSLLPGYTEAFF. CDR3 coding DNA: TGTGCCAGTAGTTTGTTGCCAGGGTATACTGAAGCTTTCTTT. Variable domain in full (rest from reference TRBV19 and TRBJ1-1): DGGITQSPKYLFRKEGQNVTLSCEQNLNHDAMYWYRQDPGQGLRLIYYSQIVNDFQKGDIAEGYSVSREKKESFPLTVTSAQKNPTAFYLCASSLLPGYTEAFFGQGTRLTVV.

J is TRBJ2-7 and V is TRBV12-3 or TRBV12-4; D not resolved. The V end was cut by 6 bases, the J end by 6 bases, with 12 bases between. The CDR3 length is 12 residues. CDR3 DNA: TGTGCCAGCAGCCCTTCCCCAGCCGAGCAGTACTTC. Protein product: CASSPSPAEQYF.